The text below deals with one TCR beta chain. These data are taken from a study of technical replicates of blood from several donors. TCRdb keeps only in-frame clones here, not all; method: immunoSEQ multiplex PCR. Of tens of thousands of clones in the sample, roughly 88% were seen once. Per germline, CDR1 SGHVS and CDR2 FQNEAQ. Trimming removed 5 bases at V and 3 bases at J, with 17 bases between. The CDR3 is made up of 15 amino acids. The receptor's source is a human donor in good health. Some clones in this sample may be carry-over from other donors' samples. V gene TRBV7-8 combines with J gene TRBJ2-7, with D possibly TRBD2 on 6 matching bases. Sequencing used PBMCs. CDR3 loop: CASSRSGQVGYEQYF. For the CDR3, the DNA is TGTGCCAGCAGCCGGAGCGGGCAGGTTGGCTACGAGCAGTACTTC.